This T cell receptor beta chain was documented in a study of OX40 agonist ivuxolimab in advanced cancers. Only in-frame clones appear in the TCRdb table, and some are missing; sequencing was by immunoSEQ multiplex PCR. In the table there are about 110,000 clones, approximately 90% of which are singletons. V lost 2 bases to trimming and J lost 1 base, with 9 bases between them. Germline V lookup: CDR1 MNHEY, CDR2 SVGAGI. The CDR3 contains 14 residues. This receptor was obtained from an adult with an advanced solid tumor such as melanoma, head and neck, liver or kidney cancer. The chain combines TRBV6-5 with TRBJ2-7; D gene ambiguous. The material was CD4+ or CD8+ T cells sorted from blood, obtained in a trial of the OX40 agonist ivuxolimab. The CDR3 loop reads CASSYRAESYEQYF. The DNA for the CDR3 is TGTGCCAGCAGTTACCGGGCCGAATCCTACGAGCAGTACTTC.